This T cell receptor beta chain derives from a study of T-cell reconstitution after alpha-beta-depleted transplantation in children. This clonotype was counted between two and nine times. Unique molecular identifiers were built into the TCRbeta library. TCRdb re-derived calls from the PCR reads in MiXCR, one entry per CDR3 protein. The sample includes some 350,000 distinct CDR3 sequences, under 13% of them seen just once. CDR1 and CDR2 from the germline V gene are SGHTA and FQGNSA. Trimming took 1 base from V and 2 from J, leaving 13 bases between them. The CDR3 has 16 residues. Sequencing was performed on PBMCs from the stem cell graft donor, taken from the stem cell graft. The chain joins TRBV7-2 to TRBJ2-3; either TRBD1 or TRBD2 may fit D (5 bases each). The clonotype was recovered from a human donor who donated a stem cell graft to a child with acute lymphoblastic leukemia. The CDR3 sequence is CASSLGVGTITDTQYF. The CDR3 DNA is TGTGCCAGCAGCTTAGGAGTCGGGACCATCACAGATACGCAGTATTTT.